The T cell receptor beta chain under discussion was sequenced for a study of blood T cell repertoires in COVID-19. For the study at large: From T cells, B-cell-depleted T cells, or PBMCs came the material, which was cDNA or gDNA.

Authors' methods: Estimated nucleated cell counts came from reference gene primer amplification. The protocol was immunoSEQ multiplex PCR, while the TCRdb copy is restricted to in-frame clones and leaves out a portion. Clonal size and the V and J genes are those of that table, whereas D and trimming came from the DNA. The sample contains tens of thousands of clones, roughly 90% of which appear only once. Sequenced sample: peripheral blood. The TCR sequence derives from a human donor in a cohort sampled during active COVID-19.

The CDR3 protein is CASSFRLSQETQYF. The DNA of the CDR3 is TGCGCCAGCAGCTTCCGTCTATCCCAAGAGACCCAGTACTTC. J is TRBJ2-5 and V is TRBV4-3; D is uncertain. Trimming took off 5 bases at V and 1 base at J, with 11 bases between the two ends. The CDR3 runs 14 residues. Germline V gives CDR1 LGHNA, CDR2 YSLEER.